Listed here are 14 T cell receptor beta chains from one sample, sequenced in a study of T-cell memory formation after mild COVID-19. From the 5' RACE reads, TCRdb called clonotypes with MiXCR, one entry per CDR3 protein. Seen here are approximately 34,000 distinct CDR3 sequences, roughly 7.5% observed once, and the top ten hold 25% to 30%. The sequenced sample consisted of PBMCs or a T cell subset sorted from them (not recorded which). Every receptor here comes from a man younger than 35 who had mild COVID-19 (a few samples of this study predate the infection). Cell type and time point are not known.

This clonotype was detected many times. The chain links TRBV5-6 to TRBJ2-7; D unresolved. Trimming stripped 1 base from V and 2 bases from J, with 4 bases between. Germline V gene data show CDR1 as SGHDT and CDR2 as YYEEEE. The CDR3 runs to 12 residues. The CDR3 is CASSLYTYEQYV. The CDR3 DNA sequence: TGTGCCAGCAGCTTGTATACCTACGAGCAGTACGTC.

This clonotype was detected ten times or more. This sequence joins TRBV6-5 and TRBJ1-3; 7 bases fit TRBD1. The V and J ends lost 2 bases and 2 bases, in that order; junction bases with no gene match: 0. Looked up from germline, CDR1 is MNHEY and CDR2 is SVGAGI. The CDR3 covers 14 residues. CDR3 bases: TGTGCCAGCAGTTACACAGGGGCTGGAAACACCATATATTTT. Residues: CASSYTGAGNTIYF.

V is TRBV7-2 and J is TRBJ1-1; D gene uncertain. With 3 bases removed from V and 1 base from J, the gap between germline ends came to 6 bases. This CDR3 spans 13 amino acids. Germline V gene data show CDR1 as SGHTA and CDR2 as FQGNSA. CDR3: CASSLEKNTEAFF. The CDR3 coding sequence is TGTGCCAGCAGCTTGGAGAAGAACACTGAAGCTTTCTTT. The full variable domain, in which reference TRBV7-2 and TRBJ1-1 provide the parts outside the CDR3, is GAGVSQSPSNKVTEKGKDVELRCDPISGHTALYWYRQSLGQGLEFLIYFQGNSAPDKSGLPSDRFSAERTGGSVSTLTIQRTQQEDSAVYLCASSLEKNTEAFFGQGTRLTVV.

This clonotype was seen ten or more times. The rearrangement uses TRBV6-2 or TRBV6-3 and TRBJ1-2; TRBD1 is a possible D gene (6 bases). CDR1 is MNHEY and CDR2 is SVGEGT in the germline V gene. V lost 6 bases and J 4 bases, leaving 21 bases between the germline ends. The CDR3 is made up of 16 amino acids. The CDR3 DNA sequence: TGTGCCAGCAGCCAAGACGGGACAACGGGCTTCTATGGCTACACCTTC. Translation gives CASSQDGTTGFYGYTF.

This clonotype was observed at least ten times. This rearrangement joins TRBV11-2 to TRBJ2-2, with a tentative D call TRBD1 (6 bases). There are 14 residues in the CDR3. V lost 5 bases and J 5 bases, leaving 12 bases between the germline ends. The germline V gene has CDR1 SGHAT and CDR2 FQNNGV. As DNA, the CDR3 is TGTGCCAGCAGCCCCTCACAGGGAACCGGGGAGCTGTTTTTT. Protein sequence: CASSPSQGTGELFF.

There are many counts of this clonotype. The chain recombines TRBV29-1 with TRBJ2-5; a weak D match, TRBD2 (6 bases). Trimming took off 4 bases at V and 3 bases at J, with 9 bases between the two ends. Germline CDR1 reads SQVTM; CDR2 reads ANQGSEA. The CDR3 consists of 12 residues. CDR3 sequence (DNA): TGCAGCGTTGTCCCGGGGGAAGAGACCCAGTACTTC. It yields the protein CSVVPGEETQYF. Supplemented by reference TRBV29-1 and TRBJ2-5, the full variable domain reads SAVISQKPSRDICQRGTSLTIQCQVDSQVTMMFWYRQQPGQSLTLIATANQGSEATYESGFVIDKFPISRPNLTFSTLTVSNMSPEDSSIYLCSVVPGEETQYFGPGTRLLVL.

This clonotype was seen ten or more times. V gene TRBV10-3 combines with J gene TRBJ2-5, with 7 bases matching TRBD1. The V gene's germline CDR1 is ENHRY and CDR2 SYGVKD. The J segment lost 2 bases and the V segment lost 7 bases, leaving 7 bases of the junction unmatched. The CDR3 spans 14 residues. The CDR3 loop reads CAIKGTDLQETQYF. The DNA for the CDR3 is TGTGCCATCAAAGGGACAGACCTTCAAGAGACCCAGTACTTC.

There are many counts of this clonotype. The chain uses TRBV7-9 and TRBJ1-4, with D uncertain. CDR3 length: 11 amino acids. The germline V and J ends were trimmed by 6 bases and 8 bases, with 7 bases remaining between them. The germline gives CDR1 SEHNR, CDR2 FQNEAQ (reference sequence). The CDR3 bases are TGTGCCAGCAGTGCCTCGGAAAAACTGTTTTTT. The encoded protein is CASSASEKLFF.

This clonotype was observed many times. In DNA, the CDR3 is TGTGCCAGCAGACGACCGGGGGGGTTTTTGGTCGATGAGCAGTTCTTC. This encodes CASRRPGGFLVDEQFF. The chain links TRBV28 to TRBJ2-1; 8 nucleotides align to TRBD2. V dropped 6 bases and J dropped 8; count of bases not matched to a gene: 15. The germline V gene encodes CDR1 MDHEN and CDR2 SYDVKM. This CDR3 has 16 residues.

V usage is TRBV5-1 and J usage is TRBJ1-6; no definite D call. The germline V and J ends were trimmed by 2 bases and 0 bases, with 12 bases remaining between them. CDR3 length: 17 residues. Germline lookup yields CDR1 SGHRS and CDR2 YFSETQ. The CDR3 bases are TGCGCCAGCAGCTTTGACCTTTTAAGCTCCTATAATTCACCCCTCCACTTT. Residues: CASSFDLLSSYNSPLHF.

This clonotype came up many times. The chain couples TRBV4-1 to TRBJ1-3; maybe TRBD1 (5 bases). Germline CDR1 reads MGHRA; CDR2 reads YSYEKL. The CDR3 covers 17 residues. Trimming pared 1 base from V and 4 bases from J, leaving 17 bases between. CDR3 loop: CASSQVGPQGRGNTIYF. CDR3 DNA sequence: TGCGCCAGCAGCCAAGTAGGCCCCCAGGGCCGCGGAAACACCATATATTTT.

On this clonotype: A much larger clone lies one base from this, so it may be a read error. The V call is TRBV7-2, the J call TRBJ2-3; no reliable D call. V was shortened by 5 bases and J by 3 bases, with 12 bases between the two germline ends. CDR3 length equals 14 residues. Germline V CDR1 and CDR2: SGHTA, FQGNSA. CDR3 amino acids: CASSHTTSTDTQYF. The CDR3 coding sequence is TGTGCCAGCAGCCACACGACGTCGACAGATACGCAGTATTTT.

This clonotype was observed many times. V and J are TRBV9 and TRBJ2-3; D tentatively fits TRBD1 or TRBD2 (6 bases each). The V end was cut by 4 bases, the J end by 2 bases, with 23 bases between. CDR3 length: 18 residues. Germline-derived CDR1 and CDR2 are SGDLS and YYNGEE. CDR3 nucleotides: TGTGCCAGCAGCCCACGGAGGGGGGCAGCGTACTTCACAGATACGCAGTATTTT. Protein: CASSPRRGAAYFTDTQYF.

In its sample, this clonotype was seen many times. The chain couples TRBV28 to TRBJ2-7, with D possibly being TRBD2 (6 bases). This CDR3 region has 16 residues. V lost 6 bases, J lost 4 bases, and 22 bases lay in between. Per the germline V gene, CDR1 is MDHEN and CDR2 is SYDVKM. CDR3 nucleotides: TGTGCCAGCAGACCTTCCGGGACTTCCCTTACGTACGAGCAGTACGTC. Protein sequence: CASRPSGTSLTYEQYV.